Here is one TCR beta chain with its context. Antigen: not known. The data stem from a study of cytomegalovirus exposure and HLA in healthy donors. CDR3 size: 16 residues. CDR1 is SGHAT, CDR2 FQDESV, per germline (reference sequence). Deletions cut 5 bases from V and 7 bases from J, with 21 bases between. With 60 Vbeta and 13 Jbeta primers, the PCR was carried out. Sequenced by immunoSEQ multiplex PCR; TCRdb stores in-frame clones only, minus some. This table has 150,000 to 200,000 clones, approximately 80% appearing once. Points from the study as a whole: In all likelihood, a cluster of highly shared sequence variants was a sequencing artifact. On later analysis, the bulk of CMV-associated TCR beta chains appeared to be HLA-restricted. Later, an analysis showed that TCR beta chains associated with HLA were more clonally expanded than others that were equally common.

The TCR originated in a woman aged 30 to 39 in good health and CMV-seropositive. The sequenced material came from PBMCs. The V and J genes are TRBV11-1 and TRBJ2-1; D not certain. The CDR3 DNA reads TGTGCCAGCAGCCCAAAGACAACCCCAACGGTGAATGAGCAGTTCTTC. It translates to CASSPKTTPTVNEQFF.